The 18 T cell receptor beta chains below all came from one sample that was sequenced in a study of spatial heterogeneity in lung cancer. Study-level findings and limits: It was found that expanded intratumoral alpha and beta TCR counts tracked tumor mutation counts.

Indicated time point: sample taken at primary tumor resection. TCRdb passed the 5' RACE reads through MiXCR, listing each CDR3 protein once. The sample shows about 3,700 distinct CDR3 sequences, about 5.3% of them seen only once. These receptors are not linked to any known antigen. The sequences come from lung tumor tissue, collected at surgery. These TCRs come from a female donor with early-stage non-small cell lung cancer.

By proportion, this clonotype is medium-sized (0.01 to 0.1%). J is TRBJ1-5 and V is TRBV13, with D possibly matching TRBD1 (6 bases). The germline V gene encodes CDR1 PRHDT and CDR2 FYEKMQ (reference sequence). This CDR3 contains 14 residues. Trimming removed 6 bases at V and 0 bases at J, with 9 bases between. CDR3 sequence (DNA): TGTGCCAGCAGTAACAGGGATAGCAATCAGCCCCAGCATTTT. This gives the protein CASSNRDSNQPQHF.

This clonotype is termed medium-sized. The rearrangement links TRBV20-1 to TRBJ2-2; 7 nucleotides agree with TRBD2. With V trimmed by 5 bases and J by 1 base, 4 bases remained unmatched. Germline CDR1 DFQATT, CDR2 SNEGSKA (reference sequence). CDR3 length: 14 amino acids. CDR3 sequence (DNA): TGCAGTGCTTCACTAGCGCGGAACACCGGGGAGCTGTTTTTT. Protein product: CSASLARNTGELFF.

By share, this clonotype ranks as medium-sized. The V call is TRBV19, the J call TRBJ1-1; no reliable D call. The CDR3 has 14 amino acids. Germline CDR1 is LNHDA and CDR2 is SQIVND (reference sequence). V shed 8 bases and J shed 4 bases, with 17 bases lying between them. The CDR3 here is CASGIDSSSTEAFF. The DNA for the CDR3 is TGTGCCAGTGGGATTGACTCCTCTTCCACTGAAGCTTTCTTT.

In its sample, this clonotype ranks as medium-sized. The genes are TRBV3-1 and TRBJ1-1; a possible D gene is TRBD1 (6 bases). Trimming removed 4 bases at V and 0 bases at J, with 18 bases between. The length of the CDR3 is 17 residues. Germline V CDR1 and CDR2: LGHDT, YNNKEL (reference sequence). CDR3 sequence (DNA): TGTGCCAGCAGCCTTCCGCCGGGGGCAGGGCTGAACACTGAAGCTTTCTTT. This translates into CASSLPPGAGLNTEAFF.

Within the sample, this clonotype is large. The CDR3 reads CASSLVQGSKRGYTF. In nucleotides, the CDR3 is TGTGCCAGCAGCTTAGTTCAGGGGAGTAAGCGGGGCTACACCTTC. The chain has TRBV7-6 and TRBJ1-2; D is perhaps TRBD1 (6 bases). This CDR3 spans 15 amino acids. Germline values: CDR1 SGHVS, CDR2 FNYEAQ. The V gene lost 1 base and the J gene lost 8 bases, with 17 bases spanning the gap.

Ten or more counts support this clonotype. The chain has TRBV19 and TRBJ2-7, with D possibly matching TRBD1 (7 bases). Trimming pared 3 bases from V and 5 bases from J, leaving 14 bases between. The CDR3 contains 14 residues. The V gene's germline CDR1 is LNHDA and CDR2 SQIVND (reference sequence). The CDR3 DNA reads TGTGCCAGTAGTATCCAGACAGGGAGGAACGAGCAGTACTTC. Amino acid sequence: CASSIQTGRNEQYF.

There are many counts of this clonotype. The J gene is TRBJ2-5, the V gene TRBV20-1; 12 bases align to TRBD2. The germline V gene has CDR1 DFQATT and CDR2 SNEGSKA (reference sequence). After removal of 4 bases from V and 0 bases from J, the junction contained 3 bases not matched to a gene. The CDR3 sequence is 15 residues long. CDR3 protein: CSATRLAGDQETQYF. The DNA of the CDR3 is TGCAGTGCTACCAGACTAGCGGGGGACCAAGAGACCCAGTACTTC.

This clonotype was counted ten times or more. J is TRBJ2-2 and V is TRBV4-3; tentative D call: TRBD1 (5 bases). The CDR3 loop spans 15 amino acids. Trimming took 4 bases from V and 0 from J, leaving 9 bases between them. Germline CDR1 is LGHNA and CDR2 is YSLEER. The CDR3 nucleotides read TGCGCCAGCAGCCTCAGGGCCGCGAACACCGGGGAGCTGTTTTTT. Protein sequence: CASSLRAANTGELFF.

Judged by abundance, this clonotype is medium-sized. The V gene is TRBV4-3, the J gene TRBJ1-1; possibly TRBD1 for D (6 bases). This CDR3 has 15 amino acids. Germline lookup yields CDR1 LGHNA and CDR2 YSLEER. V was cut by 5 bases and J by 5 bases, with 18 bases left in between. CDR3 sequence reads: CASSSNGGRGTEAFF. DNA for the CDR3: TGCGCCAGCAGCTCCAATGGGGGCCGGGGGACTGAAGCTTTCTTT.

This clonotype was seen ten or more times. The chain links TRBV5-1 to TRBJ2-3; 7 bases map to TRBD2. Per the germline V gene, CDR1 is SGHRS and CDR2 is YFSETQ. Trimming cost V 2 bases and J 1 base; bases outside gene matches: 4. The length of the CDR3 is 15 residues. The chain's CDR3 is CASSFRGLGTDTQYF. The CDR3 nucleotides are TGCGCCAGCAGCTTCCGAGGACTAGGCACAGATACGCAGTATTTT. Drawing the rest from reference TRBV5-1 and TRBJ2-3, the complete variable domain is KAGVTQTPRYLIKTRGQQVTLSCSPISGHRSVSWYQQTPGQGLQFLFEYFSETQRNKGNFPGRFSGRQFSNSRSEMNVSTLELGDSALYLCASSFRGLGTDTQYFGPGTRLTVL.

This clonotype has ten or more counts. The genes are TRBV11-2 and TRBJ2-5, with 8 bases identical to TRBD2. V shed 8 bases and J 7 bases; nucleotides not matched to a gene: 12. This CDR3 is 14 amino acids long. CDR1 SGHAT and CDR2 FQNNGV come from the germline V gene. DNA of the CDR3: TGTGCCAGCCGGGGGGGATGGGGCCCCTGGACCCAGTACTTC. Residues: CASRGGWGPWTQYF. Combining the CDR3 with reference TRBV11-2 and TRBJ2-5 gives the whole variable domain EAGVAQSPRYKIIEKRQSVAFWCNPISGHATLYWYQQILGQGPKLLIQFQNNGVVDDSQLPKDRFSAERLKGVDSTLKIQPAKLEDSAVYLCASRGGWGPWTQYFGPGTRLLVL.

By sample fraction, this clonotype is medium-sized (0.01 to 0.1%). The chain uses TRBV7-2 and TRBJ1-5; D is unresolved. The germline V gene encodes CDR1 SGHTA and CDR2 FQGNSA. This CDR3 spans 14 amino acids. The germline V and J ends were trimmed by 5 bases and 0 bases, with 8 bases remaining between them. The CDR3 is CASSEQISNQPQHF. DNA of the CDR3: TGTGCCAGCAGCGAACAGATTAGCAATCAGCCCCAGCATTTT.

This clonotype showed up many times. The V call is TRBV11-3, the J call TRBJ2-2, with D hard to call. CDR3 length: 14 residues. Germline V gene sequence: CDR1 SGHNT, CDR2 YENEEA. V lost 0 bases, J lost 1 base, and 3 bases lay in between. The CDR3 loop is CASSLEQNTGELFF. In DNA, the CDR3 is TGTGCCAGCAGCTTAGAGCAGAACACCGGGGAGCTGTTTTTT. Variable domain in full (rest from reference TRBV11-3 and TRBJ2-2): EAGVVQSPRYKIIEKKQPVAFWCNPISGHNTLYWYLQNLGQGPELLIRYENEEAVDDSQLPKDRFSAERLKGVDSTLKIQPAELGDSAVYLCASSLEQNTGELFFGEGSRLTVL.

This sequence joins TRBV12-5 and TRBJ2-7; the D is unclear. CDR1 and CDR2 from the germline V gene are LGHNT and FRNRAP. Trimming removed 1 base at V and 5 bases at J, with 12 bases between. This CDR3 contains 14 residues. The DNA for the CDR3 is TGTGCTAGTGGTTTGGGTAGTACTCGCGACGAGCAGTACTTC. Amino acid sequence: CASGLGSTRDEQYF.

By sample share, this clonotype is medium-sized. V gene TRBV28 combines with J gene TRBJ1-4; D is possibly TRBD1 (5 bases). The CDR3 is made up of 14 amino acids. V was cut by 3 bases and J by 4 bases, with 9 bases left in between. Per germline, CDR1 MDHEN and CDR2 SYDVKM. The CDR3 sequence is CASSLGHLNEKLFF. CDR3 DNA: TGTGCCAGCAGTTTGGGGCACCTTAATGAAAAACTGTTTTTT.

In its sample, this clonotype ranks as medium-sized. The chain joins TRBV4-3 to TRBJ2-7; D perhaps matches TRBD1 (5 bases). The CDR3 loop spans 15 amino acids. Per the germline V gene, CDR1 is LGHNA and CDR2 is YSLEER. Deletions cut 4 bases from V and 2 bases from J, with 15 bases between. The CDR3 DNA reads as TGCGCCAGCAGCCCTCACCAGGGAAAGGCCTACGAGCAGTACTTC. Residues: CASSPHQGKAYEQYF.

Sample share makes this clonotype medium-sized. The V and J genes are TRBV7-8 and TRBJ2-2; maybe TRBD1 (5 bases). The CDR3 is made up of 18 amino acids. V lost 1 base, J lost 2 bases, and 17 bases lay in between. Germline V gene sequence: CDR1 SGHVS, CDR2 FQNEAQ. The CDR3 spells CASSLVGAGPLNTGELFF. The CDR3 coding sequence is TGTGCCAGCAGCTTAGTGGGTGCAGGGCCCCTAAACACCGGGGAGCTGTTTTTT.

This clonotype was recorded many times. The J gene is TRBJ1-1, the V gene TRBV29-1; D is unresolved. Deletions cut 0 bases from V and 2 bases from J, with 7 bases between. The length of the CDR3 is 13 residues. The germline CDR1 and CDR2 sequences are SQVTM and ANQGSEA. The DNA of the CDR3 is TGCAGCGTTGAAGACTCACGTAACACTGAAGCTTTCTTT. It is translated as CSVEDSRNTEAFF.